The sequence of this TCR beta chain was determined in a study of cytomegalovirus exposure and HLA in healthy donors. Study-level information: Out of around 360 genotyped donors, roughly 80% belonged to the Caucasian-associated ancestry cluster.

CDR3 length: 15 residues. V lost 6 bases to trimming and J lost 6 bases; unmatched junction nucleotides: 5. Germline V lookup: CDR1 SEHNR, CDR2 FQNEAQ (reference sequence). Use of 60 Vbeta and 13 Jbeta primers characterized the PCR. The method was immunoSEQ multiplex PCR; TCRdb's version includes in-frame clones alone and lacks a portion of them. There are about 37,000 clones in the sample; about 67% occur only once, and about 5.7% lies in the top ten. The receptor was isolated from a man between 25 and 39 years old in good health and CMV-seronegative. The rearrangement joins TRBV7-9 to TRBJ2-3; 14 bases align to TRBD2. The sequenced material came from PBMCs. CDR3 coding DNA: TGTGCCAGCAGAGCCGGGACTAGCGGGAGTGATACGCAGTATTTT. Its protein is CASRAGTSGSDTQYF.